The T cell receptor (beta chain) under discussion was sequenced for a study of CD8+ T cells in alopecia areata. This clone was recorded only once. The CDR3 is 12 amino acids. The V gene's germline CDR1 is SNHLY and CDR2 FYNNEI. The V end was cut by 10 bases, the J end by 3 bases, with 10 bases between. Extracted from the samples, RNA was reverse transcribed into cDNA to serve as the sequencing template. The protocol was immunoSEQ multiplex PCR, while the TCRdb copy is restricted to in-frame clones and leaves out a portion. The sample carries over 110,000 clones, approximately 50% recorded once. The rearrangement uses TRBV2 and TRBJ1-5; D perhaps matches TRBD1 (6 bases). Sequencing used CD4+ T cells sorted from blood, obtained at week 0. The source of this sequence is a human donor with alopecia areata. CDR3 bases: TGTGCCATACAGGGAGACAATCAGCCCCAGCATTTT. Its translation: CAIQGDNQPQHF.